This is a list of T cell receptor beta chains from one sample in a study of blood T cells in healthy people across ages. TCRdb itself ran the 5' RACE reads through MiXCR, one entry per CDR3 protein. Among around 800,000 distinct CDR3 sequences listed, 46% were seen once. Sequenced: blood. Source of these receptors: an elderly man in good health. CDR3s include the opening cysteine and the closing phenylalanine or tryptophan. A D gene is named only where the DNA matches it firmly. The size entry is marked missing in some rows and otherwise reads once, few, many or a size class.

D	size	V	J	CDR3	DNA
TRBD2	few	TRBV5-1	TRBJ2-2	CASSFSGSGTGELFF	TGCGCCAGCAGCTTTAGCGGGAGTGGCACCGGGGAGCTGTTTTTT
TRBD2	NA	TRBV5-1	TRBJ2-1	CASSWEGSYNEQFF	TGCGCCAGCAGCTGGGAGGGTTCCTACAATGAGCAGTTCTTC
NA	NA	TRBV20-1	TRBJ2-5	CSARDRAESSCNEQYF	TGCAGTGCTAGAGACCGAGCGGAAAGCTCCTGCAATGAGCAGTACTTC
TRBD2	once	TRBV2	TRBJ2-7	CASRYGTSESYEQYF	TGTGCCAGCAGGTACGGGACTAGCGAATCCTACGAGCAGTACTTC
TRBD2	few	TRBV27	TRBJ2-3	CASSATSGSASDTQYF	TGTGCCAGCAGTGCTACTAGCGGGAGTGCGTCAGATACGCAGTATTTT
TRBD2	NA	TRBV12-3/TRBV12-4	TRBJ2-1	CAGSFGTSGGPSYNEQFF	TGTGCCGGCAGTTTTGGGACTAGCGGGGGCCCCTCCTACAATGAGCAGTTCTTC
TRBD2	many	TRBV6-2/TRBV6-3	TRBJ2-1	CASSYPSGRPDNEQFF	TGTGCCAGCAGTTACCCTAGCGGGCGCCCTGACAATGAGCAGTTCTTC
TRBD1	NA	TRBV4-3	TRBJ2-1	CASSPTGQALGNEQFF	TGCGCCAGCAGTCCAACAGGACAGGCTTTGGGCAATGAGCAGTTCTTC
TRBD1	NA	TRBV9	TRBJ2-1	CASSPTPGGRDEQFF	TGTGCCAGCAGCCCCACACCAGGGGGACGGGATGAGCAGTTCTTC
NA	NA	TRBV5-1	TRBJ2-3	CASSLVTLSTDTQYF	TGCGCCAGCAGCTTGGTGACTTTGAGCACAGATACGCAGTATTTT